Many counts were recorded for the clone carrying this TCR beta chain. By 5'RACE template switching, TCR cDNA was produced, with a universal primer site and UMIs added in the process. Via MiXCR, TCRdb re-called the 5' RACE reads, giving one row per CDR3 protein. This sample has roughly 340,000 distinct CDR3 sequences; approximately 3.9% occur once, and the top ten carry 20% to 25%. The data were taken from a study of T cells after yellow fever vaccination. This CDR3 region has 14 residues. Unmatched junction bases numbered 6, after V lost 4 bases and J lost 8 bases. Germline assignment: CDR1 SGHRS and CDR2 YFSETQ.

The clonotype comes from a man aged 18 to 30 who received the YFV17D yellow fever vaccine. The genes are TRBV5-1 and TRBJ1-4; TRBD1 agrees at 9 bases. The sequences come from PBMCs, collected 5 days after the yellow fever booster vaccination. The CDR3 is CASSPGQGREKLFF. As DNA, the CDR3 is TGCGCCAGCAGCCCCGGACAGGGGAGGGAAAAACTGTTTTTT.